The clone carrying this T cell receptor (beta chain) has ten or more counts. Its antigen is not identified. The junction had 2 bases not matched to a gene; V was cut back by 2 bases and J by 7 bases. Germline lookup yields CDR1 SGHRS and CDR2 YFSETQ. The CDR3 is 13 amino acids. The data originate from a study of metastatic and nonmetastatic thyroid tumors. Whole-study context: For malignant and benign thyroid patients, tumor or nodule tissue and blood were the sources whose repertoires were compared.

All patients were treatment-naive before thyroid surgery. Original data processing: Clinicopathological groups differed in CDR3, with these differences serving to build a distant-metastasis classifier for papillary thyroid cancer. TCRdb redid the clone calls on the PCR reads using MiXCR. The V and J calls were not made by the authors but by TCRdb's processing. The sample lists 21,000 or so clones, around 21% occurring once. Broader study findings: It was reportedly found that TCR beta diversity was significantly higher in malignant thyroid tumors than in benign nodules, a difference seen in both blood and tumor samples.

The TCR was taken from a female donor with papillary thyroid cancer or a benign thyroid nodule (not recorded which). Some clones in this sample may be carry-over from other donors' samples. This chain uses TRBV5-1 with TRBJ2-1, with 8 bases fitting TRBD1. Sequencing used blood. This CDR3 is CASSFGQGNEQFF. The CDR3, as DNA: TGCGCCAGCAGCTTTGGACAGGGTAATGAGCAGTTCTTC.